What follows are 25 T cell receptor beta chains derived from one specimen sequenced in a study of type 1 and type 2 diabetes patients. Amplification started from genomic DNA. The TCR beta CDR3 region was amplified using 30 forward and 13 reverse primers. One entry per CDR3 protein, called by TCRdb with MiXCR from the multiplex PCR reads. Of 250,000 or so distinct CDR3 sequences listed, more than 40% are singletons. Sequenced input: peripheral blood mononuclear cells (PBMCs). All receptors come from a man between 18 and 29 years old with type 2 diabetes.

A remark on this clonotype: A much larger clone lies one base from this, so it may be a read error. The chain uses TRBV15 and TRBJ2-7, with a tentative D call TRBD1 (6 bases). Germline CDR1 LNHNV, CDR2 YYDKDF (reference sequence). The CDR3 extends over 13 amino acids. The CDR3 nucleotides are TGTGCCACCAGCGGACGGGACACCTACGAGCTGTACTTC. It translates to CATSGRDTYELYF.

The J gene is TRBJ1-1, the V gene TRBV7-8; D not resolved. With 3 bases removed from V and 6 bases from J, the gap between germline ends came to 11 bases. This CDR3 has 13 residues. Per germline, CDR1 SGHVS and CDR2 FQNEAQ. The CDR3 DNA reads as TGTGCCAGCAGCTTGCGGGCGTTCTCTGAAGCTTTCTTT. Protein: CASSLRAFSEAFF. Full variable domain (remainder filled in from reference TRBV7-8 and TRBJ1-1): GAGVSQSPRYKVAKRGQDVALRCDPISGHVSLFWYQQALGQGPEFLTYFQNEAQLDKSGLPSDRFFAERPEGSVSTLKIQRTQQEDSAVYLCASSLRAFSEAFFGQGTRLTVV.

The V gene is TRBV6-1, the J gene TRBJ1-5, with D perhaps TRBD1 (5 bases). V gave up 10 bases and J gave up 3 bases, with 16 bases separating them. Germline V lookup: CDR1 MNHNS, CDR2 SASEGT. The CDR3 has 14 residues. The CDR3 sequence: CAIRGEGSNQPQHF. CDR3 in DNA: TGTGCCATCAGAGGGGAAGGGTCCAATCAGCCCCAGCATTTT.

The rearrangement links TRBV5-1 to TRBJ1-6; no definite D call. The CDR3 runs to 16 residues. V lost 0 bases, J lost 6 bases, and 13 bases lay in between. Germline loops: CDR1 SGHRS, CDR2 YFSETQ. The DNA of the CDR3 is TGCGCCAGCAGCTTGGTTATGTCGGGGTTTAATTCACCCCTCCACTTT. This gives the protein CASSLVMSGFNSPLHF.

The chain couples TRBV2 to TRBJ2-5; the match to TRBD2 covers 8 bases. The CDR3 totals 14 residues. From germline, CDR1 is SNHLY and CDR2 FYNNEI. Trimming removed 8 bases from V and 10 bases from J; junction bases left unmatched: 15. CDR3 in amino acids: CASPSGTRSEDQYF. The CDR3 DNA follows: TGTGCCAGCCCGTCCGGGACTAGATCTGAGGACCAGTACTTC. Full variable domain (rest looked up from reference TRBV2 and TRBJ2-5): EPEVTQTPSHQVTQMGQEVILRCVPISNHLYFYWYRQILGQKVEFLVSFYNNEISEKSEIFDDQFSVERPDGSNFTLKIRSTKLEDSAMYFCASPSGTRSEDQYFGPGTRLLVL.

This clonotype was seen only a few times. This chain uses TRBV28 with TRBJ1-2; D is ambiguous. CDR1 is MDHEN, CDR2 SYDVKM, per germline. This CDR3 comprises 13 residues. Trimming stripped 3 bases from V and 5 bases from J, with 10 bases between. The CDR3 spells CASSFWAAYGYTF. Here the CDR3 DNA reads TGTGCCAGCAGTTTTTGGGCGGCTTATGGCTACACCTTC.

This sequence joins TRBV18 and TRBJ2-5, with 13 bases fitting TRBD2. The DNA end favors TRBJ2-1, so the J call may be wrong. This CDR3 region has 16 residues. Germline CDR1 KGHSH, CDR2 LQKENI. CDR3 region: CASSPRETSGRNEQFF. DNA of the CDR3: TGTGCCAGCTCACCACGCGAGACTAGCGGGAGGAATGAGCAGTTCTTC.

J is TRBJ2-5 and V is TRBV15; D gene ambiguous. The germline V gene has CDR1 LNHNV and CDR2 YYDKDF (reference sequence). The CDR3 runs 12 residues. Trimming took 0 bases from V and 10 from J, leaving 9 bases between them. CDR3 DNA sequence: TGTGCCACCAGCAGAGATGGGCAGTTCCAGTACTTC. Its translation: CATSRDGQFQYF.

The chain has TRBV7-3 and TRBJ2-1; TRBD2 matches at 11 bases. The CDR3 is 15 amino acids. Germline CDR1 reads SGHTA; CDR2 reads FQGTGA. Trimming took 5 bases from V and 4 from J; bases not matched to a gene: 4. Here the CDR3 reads CASSGGTSGYNEQFF. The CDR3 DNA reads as TGTGCCAGCAGCGGCGGGACTAGCGGATACAATGAGCAGTTCTTC.

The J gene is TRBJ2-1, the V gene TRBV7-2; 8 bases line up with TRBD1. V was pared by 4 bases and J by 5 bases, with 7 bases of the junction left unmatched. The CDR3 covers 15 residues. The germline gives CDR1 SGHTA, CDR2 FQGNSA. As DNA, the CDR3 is TGTGCCAGCAGCTCCCCACGGGACAGGCACAATGAGCAGTTCTTC. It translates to CASSSPRDRHNEQFF.

CDR3 region: CASSLGPAGGAYEQYF. The CDR3 nucleotides are TGTGCCAGCAGCTTAGGTCCAGCGGGAGGGGCCTACGAGCAGTACTTC. The rearrangement uses TRBV7-8 and TRBJ2-7, with 10 bases aligning to TRBD2. This CDR3 contains 16 residues. The junction had 5 bases not matched to a gene; V was cut back by 1 base and J by 2 bases. The germline V gene encodes CDR1 SGHVS and CDR2 FQNEAQ.

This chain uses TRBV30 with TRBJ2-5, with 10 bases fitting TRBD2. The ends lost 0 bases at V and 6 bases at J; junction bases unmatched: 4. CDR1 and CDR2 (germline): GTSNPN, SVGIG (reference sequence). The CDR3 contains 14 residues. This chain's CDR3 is CAWSVSGGAKTQYF. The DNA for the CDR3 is TGTGCCTGGAGTGTAAGCGGGGGGGCGAAGACCCAGTACTTC. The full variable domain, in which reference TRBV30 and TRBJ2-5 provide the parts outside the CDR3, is SQTIHQWPATLVQPVGSPLSLECTVEGTSNPNLYWYRQAAGRGLQLLFYSVGIGQISSEVPQNLSASRPQDRQFILSSKKLLLSDSGFYLCAWSVSGGAKTQYFGPGTRLLVL.

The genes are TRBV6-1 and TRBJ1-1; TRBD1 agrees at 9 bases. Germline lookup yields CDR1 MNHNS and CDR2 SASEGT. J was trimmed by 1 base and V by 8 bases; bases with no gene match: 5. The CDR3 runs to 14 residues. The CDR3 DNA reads TGTGCCAGCCGTGGGACAGGGCGGAACACTGAAGCTTTCTTT. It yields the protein CASRGTGRNTEAFF.

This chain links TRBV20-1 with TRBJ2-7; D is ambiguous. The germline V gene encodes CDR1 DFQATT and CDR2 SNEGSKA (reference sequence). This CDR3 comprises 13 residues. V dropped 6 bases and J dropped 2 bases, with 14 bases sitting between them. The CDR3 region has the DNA TGCAGTGCCGAGGACGGCCGCGCCTACGAGCAGTACTTC. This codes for CSAEDGRAYEQYF.

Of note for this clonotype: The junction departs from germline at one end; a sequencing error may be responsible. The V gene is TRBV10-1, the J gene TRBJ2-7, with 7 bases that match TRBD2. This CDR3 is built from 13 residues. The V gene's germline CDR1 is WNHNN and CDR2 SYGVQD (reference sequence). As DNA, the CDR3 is TGCGGCAGCAGTGAGTCGGGAGGATACGAGCAGTACTTC. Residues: CGSSESGGYEQYF.

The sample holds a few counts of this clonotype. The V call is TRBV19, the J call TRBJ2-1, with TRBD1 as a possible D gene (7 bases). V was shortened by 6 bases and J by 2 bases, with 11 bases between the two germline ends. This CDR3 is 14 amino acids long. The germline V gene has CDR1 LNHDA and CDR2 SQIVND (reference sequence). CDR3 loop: CASRSGGTYNEQFF. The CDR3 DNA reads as TGTGCCAGTAGGTCAGGGGGGACCTACAATGAGCAGTTCTTC.

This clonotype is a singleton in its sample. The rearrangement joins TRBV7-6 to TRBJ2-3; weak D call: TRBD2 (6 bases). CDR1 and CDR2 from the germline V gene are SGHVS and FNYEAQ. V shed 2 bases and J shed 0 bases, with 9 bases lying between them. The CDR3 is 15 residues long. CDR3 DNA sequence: TGTGCCAGCAGCTTATACGGGAGCAGCACAGATACGCAGTATTTT. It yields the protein CASSLYGSSTDTQYF.

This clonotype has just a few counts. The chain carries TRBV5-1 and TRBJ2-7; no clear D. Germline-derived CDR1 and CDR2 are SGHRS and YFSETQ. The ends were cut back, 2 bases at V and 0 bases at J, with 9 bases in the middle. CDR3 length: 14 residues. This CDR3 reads CASSLSGFSYEQYF. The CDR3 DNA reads TGCGCCAGCAGCTTATCAGGTTTCTCCTACGAGCAGTACTTC.

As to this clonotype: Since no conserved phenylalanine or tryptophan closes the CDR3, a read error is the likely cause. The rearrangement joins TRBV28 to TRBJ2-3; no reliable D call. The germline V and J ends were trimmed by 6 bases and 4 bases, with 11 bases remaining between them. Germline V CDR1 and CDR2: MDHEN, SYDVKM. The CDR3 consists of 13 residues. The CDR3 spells CASRSGFPDTQYL. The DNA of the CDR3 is TGTGCCAGCAGGTCTGGGTTTCCAGATACGCAGTATCTT.

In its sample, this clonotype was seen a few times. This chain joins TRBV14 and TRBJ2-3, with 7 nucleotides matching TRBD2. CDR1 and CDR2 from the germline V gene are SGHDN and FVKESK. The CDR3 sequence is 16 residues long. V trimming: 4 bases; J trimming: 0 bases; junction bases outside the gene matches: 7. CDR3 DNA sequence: TGTGCCAGCAGCCTCCCCGGCGGGAGTAGCACAGATACGCAGTATTTT. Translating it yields CASSLPGGSSTDTQYF. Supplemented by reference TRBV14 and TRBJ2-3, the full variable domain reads EAGVTQFPSHSVIEKGQTVTLRCDPISGHDNLYWYRRVMGKEIKFLLHFVKESKQDESGMPNNRFLAERTGGTYSTLKVQPAELEDSGVYFCASSLPGGSSTDTQYFGPGTRLTVL.

The CDR3 DNA reads as TGTGCCCGCCGGGACAGGGGCCAAGAGACCCAGTACTTC. It codes for CARRDRGQETQYF. The chain employs TRBV2 and TRBJ2-5; 10 positions match TRBD1. CDR1 and CDR2 from the germline V gene are SNHLY and FYNNEI. The length of the CDR3 is 13 residues. J gave up 1 base and V 11 bases, and 4 bases lay outside the gene matches.

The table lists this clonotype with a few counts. The CDR3 loop is CASSQDRENTEAFF. CDR3 bases: TGTGCCAGCAGTCAGGACAGGGAGAACACTGAAGCTTTCTTT. This sequence joins TRBV27 and TRBJ1-1, with TRBD1 identical over 8 bases. Germline-derived CDR1 and CDR2 are MNHEY and SMNVEV (reference sequence). This CDR3 spans 14 amino acids. The trim removed 5 bases at V and 1 base at J, leaving 3 bases unmatched.

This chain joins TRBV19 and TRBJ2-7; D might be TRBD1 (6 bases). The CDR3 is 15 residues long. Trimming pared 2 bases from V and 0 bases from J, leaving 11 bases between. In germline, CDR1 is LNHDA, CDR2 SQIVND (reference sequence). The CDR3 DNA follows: TGTGCCAGTAGTATAACCCGACAGGCCTCCTACGAGCAGTACTTC. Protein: CASSITRQASYEQYF.

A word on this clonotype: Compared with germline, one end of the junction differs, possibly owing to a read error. The CDR3, as DNA: TGTGCCATCAGTGAGGCTGGGGGGTTGACCGGGGAGCTGTTTTTT. It codes for CAISEAGGLTGELFF. V is TRBV6-4 and J is TRBJ2-2; TRBD2 might be the D (6 bases). The CDR3 extends over 15 amino acids. CDR1 MRHNA and CDR2 SNTAGT come from the germline V gene.

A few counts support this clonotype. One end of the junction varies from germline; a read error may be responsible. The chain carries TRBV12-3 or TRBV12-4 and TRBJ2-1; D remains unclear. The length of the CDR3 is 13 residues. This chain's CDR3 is CASSFGSYNEQFF. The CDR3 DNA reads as TGTGCCAGTAGTTTCGGATCCTACAATGAGCAGTTCTTC.